This TCR beta chain was recorded in a study of blood T cell repertoires in COVID-19. Study as a whole: Samples taken during acute and convalescent COVID-19 were collected in the United States, Italy and Spain. In each case, the material was cDNA or gDNA derived from T cells, B-cell-depleted T cells, or PBMCs.

Per the original data handling: The assay estimated nucleated cells by amplifying reference gene primers. Repertoires were generated with immunoSEQ multiplex PCR, while TCRdb's copy carries only in-frame clones and drops some. V and J calls and clone size come straight from that table; D and trimming were deduced from the DNA. The sample lists about 20,000 clones, 85% to 90% seen once, with around 9.9% in the top ten. The V and J ends lost 6 bases and 7 bases respectively, with 16 bases between them. CDR1 and CDR2 from the germline V gene are SNHLY and FYNNEI. The length of the CDR3 is 14 residues. As regards this clone: Other DNA sequences within the sample encode an identical CDR3.

The chain couples TRBV2 to TRBJ1-5; D not resolved. The sample taken for sequencing was peripheral blood. The receptor was derived from a human donor in a cohort sampled during active COVID-19. In DNA form, the CDR3 reads TGTGCCAGCAGACCGTTGGACTCATGGCAGCCCCAGCATTTT. This gives the protein CASRPLDSWQPQHF.